The clone carrying this T cell receptor beta chain occurred a few times. The antigen remains unidentified. These data originate in a study of regulatory T cells in long-lasting Graves disease. Whole-study results and caveats: Accuracy may have suffered from the small sample size. Patients whose Graves' disease persisted exhibited lower TCR diversity than those newly diagnosed. Persistent disease exhibited a predilection for TRBV28, TRBJ1-2 and TRBJ2-5. The number of shared public clonotypes was higher in persistent patients (2,741) than new patients (966).

Time point of the sample: persistent/refractory GD, antithyroid drugs over 5 years with positive TRAb. Following extraction of RNA from PBMCs, that RNA was used to make the TCR library. Assembly of TCR beta libraries relied on iRepertoire HTBI primers together with Arm-PCR of CDR3 regions. TCRdb processed the multiplex PCR reads anew with MiXCR; each CDR3 protein has one entry. There are roughly 500,000 distinct CDR3 sequences in the sample; 20% to 25% occur only once, and roughly 13% lies in the top ten. After removal of 2 bases from V and 4 bases from J, the junction contained 17 bases not matched to a gene. Germline CDR1 reads MNHEY; CDR2 reads SVGEGT. There are 21 residues in the CDR3.

This specimen was peripheral blood mononuclear cells (PBMCs), taken when the disease was refractory, from a patient treated with antithyroid drugs. This clonotype was sampled from a female donor with Graves disease. The chain links TRBV6-2 or TRBV6-3 to TRBJ2-2; 12 bases are shared with TRBD1. The CDR3 DNA sequence: TGTGCCAGCAGTTACCCTCACCCTTCGTCCGGGACAGGGGGCGTCACCGGGGAGCTGTTTTTT. This gives the protein CASSYPHPSSGTGGVTGELFF.